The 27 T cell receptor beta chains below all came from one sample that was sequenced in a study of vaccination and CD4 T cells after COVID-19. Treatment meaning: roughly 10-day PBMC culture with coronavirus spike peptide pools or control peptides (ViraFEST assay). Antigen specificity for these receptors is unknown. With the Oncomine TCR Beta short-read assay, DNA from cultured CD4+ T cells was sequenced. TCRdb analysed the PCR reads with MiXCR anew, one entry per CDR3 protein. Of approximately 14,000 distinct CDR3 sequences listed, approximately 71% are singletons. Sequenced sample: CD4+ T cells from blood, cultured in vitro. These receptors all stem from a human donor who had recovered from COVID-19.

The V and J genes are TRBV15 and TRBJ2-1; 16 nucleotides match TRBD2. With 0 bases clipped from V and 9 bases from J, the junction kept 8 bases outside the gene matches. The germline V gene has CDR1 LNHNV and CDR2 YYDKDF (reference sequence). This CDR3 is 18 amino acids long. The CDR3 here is CATSRDPAGTSGRVEQFF. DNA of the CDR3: TGTGCCACCAGCAGAGATCCCGCCGGGACTAGCGGGAGGGTTGAGCAGTTCTTC.

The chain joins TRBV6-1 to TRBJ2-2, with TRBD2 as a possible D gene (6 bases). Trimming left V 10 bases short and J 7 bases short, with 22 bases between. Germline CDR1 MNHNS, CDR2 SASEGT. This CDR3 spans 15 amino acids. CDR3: CATQTGSTGDGELFF. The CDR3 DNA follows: TGTGCCACCCAAACGGGGTCAACGGGAGACGGGGAGCTGTTTTTT.

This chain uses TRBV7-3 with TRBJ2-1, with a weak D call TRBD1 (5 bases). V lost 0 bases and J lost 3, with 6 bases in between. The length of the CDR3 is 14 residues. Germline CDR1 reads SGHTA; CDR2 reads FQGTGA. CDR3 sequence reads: CASSLTTDYNEQFF. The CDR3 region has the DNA TGTGCCAGCAGCTTAACGACAGACTACAATGAGCAGTTCTTC.

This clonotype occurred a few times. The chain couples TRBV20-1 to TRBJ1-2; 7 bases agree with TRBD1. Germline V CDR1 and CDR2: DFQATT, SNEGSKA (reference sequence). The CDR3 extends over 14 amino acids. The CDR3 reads CSPMGQLLGYGYTF. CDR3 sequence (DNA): TGCAGCCCGATGGGACAGTTGCTAGGCTATGGCTACACCTTC.

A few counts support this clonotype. The CDR3 spells CATSPDRVGTDTQYF. For the CDR3, the DNA is TGTGCCACCAGTCCGGACAGGGTGGGAACAGATACGCAGTATTTT. This rearrangement joins TRBV24-1 to TRBJ2-3; 8 bases map to TRBD1. Germline loops: CDR1 KGHDR, CDR2 SFDVKD. The ends lost 6 bases at V and 3 bases at J; junction bases unmatched: 7. This CDR3 comprises 15 residues.

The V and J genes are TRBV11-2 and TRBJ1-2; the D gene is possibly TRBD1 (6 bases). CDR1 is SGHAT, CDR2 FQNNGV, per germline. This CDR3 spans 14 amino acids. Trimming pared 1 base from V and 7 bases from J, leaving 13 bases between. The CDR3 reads CASSLAQGRGGYTF. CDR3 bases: TGTGCCAGCAGCTTAGCCCAGGGGAGAGGTGGCTACACCTTC.

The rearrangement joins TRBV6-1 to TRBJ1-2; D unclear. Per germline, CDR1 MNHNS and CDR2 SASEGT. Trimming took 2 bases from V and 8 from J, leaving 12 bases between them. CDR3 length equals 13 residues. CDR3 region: CASSEIGDRGYTF. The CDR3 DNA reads TGTGCCAGCAGTGAAATTGGGGATCGGGGCTACACCTTC.

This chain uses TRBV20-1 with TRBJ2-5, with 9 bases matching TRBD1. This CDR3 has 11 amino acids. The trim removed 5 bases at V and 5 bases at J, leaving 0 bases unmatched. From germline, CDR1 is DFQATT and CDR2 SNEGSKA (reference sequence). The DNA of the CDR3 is TGCAGTGCTGGACAGGGGGAGACCCAGTACTTC. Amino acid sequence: CSAGQGETQYF.

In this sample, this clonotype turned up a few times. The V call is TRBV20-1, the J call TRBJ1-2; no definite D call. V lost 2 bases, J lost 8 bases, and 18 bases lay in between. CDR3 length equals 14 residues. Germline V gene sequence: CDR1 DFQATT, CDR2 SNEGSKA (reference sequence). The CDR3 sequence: CSARHVPAVRGYTF. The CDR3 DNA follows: TGCAGTGCTAGACACGTGCCGGCGGTAAGGGGCTACACCTTC.

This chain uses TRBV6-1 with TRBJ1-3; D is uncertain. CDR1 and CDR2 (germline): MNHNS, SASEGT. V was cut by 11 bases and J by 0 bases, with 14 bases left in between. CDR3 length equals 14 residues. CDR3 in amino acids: CASRPAPSGNTIYF. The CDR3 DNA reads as TGTGCCTCGCGCCCGGCCCCCTCTGGAAACACCATATATTTT.

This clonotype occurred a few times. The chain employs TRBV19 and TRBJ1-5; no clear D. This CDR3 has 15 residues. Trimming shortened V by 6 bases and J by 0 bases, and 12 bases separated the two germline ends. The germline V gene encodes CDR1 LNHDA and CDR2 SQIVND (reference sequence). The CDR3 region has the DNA TGTGCCAGTAGGACGACACCGTATAGCAATCAGCCCCAGCATTTT. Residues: CASRTTPYSNQPQHF.

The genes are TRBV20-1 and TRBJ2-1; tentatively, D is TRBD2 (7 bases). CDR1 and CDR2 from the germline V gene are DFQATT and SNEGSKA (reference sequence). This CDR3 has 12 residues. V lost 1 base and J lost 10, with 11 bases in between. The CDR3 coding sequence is TGCAGTGCTAGAGTCGGGGGGCGGGAGCAGTTCTTC. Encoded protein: CSARVGGREQFF.

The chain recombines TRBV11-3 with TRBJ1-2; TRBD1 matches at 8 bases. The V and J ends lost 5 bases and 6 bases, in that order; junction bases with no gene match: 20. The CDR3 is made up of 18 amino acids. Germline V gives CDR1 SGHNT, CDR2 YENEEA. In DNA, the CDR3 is TGTGCCAGCAGCACCAGGGACAGGATGGCCTCGCTGTATCATGGCTACACCTTC. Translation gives CASSTRDRMASLYHGYTF. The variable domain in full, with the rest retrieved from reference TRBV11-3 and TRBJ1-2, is EAGVVQSPRYKIIEKKQPVAFWCNPISGHNTLYWYLQNLGQGPELLIRYENEEAVDDSQLPKDRFSAERLKGVDSTLKIQPAELGDSAVYLCASSTRDRMASLYHGYTFGSGTRLTVV.

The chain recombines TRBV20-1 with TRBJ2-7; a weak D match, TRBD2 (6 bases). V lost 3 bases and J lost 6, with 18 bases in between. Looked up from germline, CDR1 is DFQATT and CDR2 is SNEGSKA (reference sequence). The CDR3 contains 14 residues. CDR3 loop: CSARGGGRDREQYF. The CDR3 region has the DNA TGCAGTGCTAGGGGGGGAGGCAGGGACCGCGAGCAGTACTTC.

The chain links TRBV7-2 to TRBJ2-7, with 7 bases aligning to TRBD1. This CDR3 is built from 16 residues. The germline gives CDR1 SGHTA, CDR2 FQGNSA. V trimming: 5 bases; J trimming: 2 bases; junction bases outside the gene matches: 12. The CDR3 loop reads CASSPYLRDSTYEQYF. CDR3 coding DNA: TGTGCCAGCAGCCCCTACCTCCGGGACAGTACCTACGAGCAGTACTTC.

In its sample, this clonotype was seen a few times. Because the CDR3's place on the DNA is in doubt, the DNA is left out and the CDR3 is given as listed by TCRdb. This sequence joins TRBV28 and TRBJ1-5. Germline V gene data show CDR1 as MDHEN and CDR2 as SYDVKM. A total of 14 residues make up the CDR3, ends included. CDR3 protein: CASSGHFGNQPQHF.

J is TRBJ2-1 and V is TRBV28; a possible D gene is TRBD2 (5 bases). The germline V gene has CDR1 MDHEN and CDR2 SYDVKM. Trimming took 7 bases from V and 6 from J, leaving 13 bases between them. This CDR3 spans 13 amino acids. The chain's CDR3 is CASTWSGSNEQFF. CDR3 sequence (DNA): TGTGCCAGCACCTGGAGCGGATCCAATGAGCAGTTCTTC.

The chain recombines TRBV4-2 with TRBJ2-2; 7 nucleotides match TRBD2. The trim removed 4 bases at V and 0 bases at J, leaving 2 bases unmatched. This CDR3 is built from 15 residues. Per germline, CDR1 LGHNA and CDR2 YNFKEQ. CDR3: CASSPLAANTGELFF. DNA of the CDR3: TGTGCCAGCAGCCCCCTAGCGGCGAACACCGGGGAGCTGTTTTTT.

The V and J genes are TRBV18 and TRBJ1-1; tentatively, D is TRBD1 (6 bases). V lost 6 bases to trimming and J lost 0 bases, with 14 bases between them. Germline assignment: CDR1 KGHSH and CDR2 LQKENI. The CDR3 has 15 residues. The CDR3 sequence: CASSPRQAMNTEAFF. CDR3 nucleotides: TGTGCCAGCTCCCCCCGACAGGCTATGAACACTGAAGCTTTCTTT.

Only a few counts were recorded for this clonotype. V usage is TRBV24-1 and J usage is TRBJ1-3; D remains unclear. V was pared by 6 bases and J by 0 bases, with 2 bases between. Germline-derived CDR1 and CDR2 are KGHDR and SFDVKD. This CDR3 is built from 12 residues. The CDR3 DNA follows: TGTGCCACCAGTAGCTCTGGAAACACCATATATTTT. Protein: CATSSSGNTIYF.

The CDR3 DNA reads TGTGCCACCACCCGGGGGGGGACAGGGGGCAACGATGAGCAGTTCTTC. Its protein is CATTRGGTGGNDEQFF. The V and J genes are TRBV24-1 and TRBJ2-1; 12 positions match TRBD1. Germline V gives CDR1 KGHDR, CDR2 SFDVKD. The CDR3 covers 16 residues. Trimming took 8 bases from V and 8 from J; bases not matched to a gene: 12.

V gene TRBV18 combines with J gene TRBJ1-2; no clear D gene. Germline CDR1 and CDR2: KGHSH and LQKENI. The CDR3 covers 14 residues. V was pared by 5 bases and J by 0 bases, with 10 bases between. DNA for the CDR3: TGTGCCAGCTCATCAGAGGGTACTAACTATGGCTACACCTTC. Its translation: CASSSEGTNYGYTF.

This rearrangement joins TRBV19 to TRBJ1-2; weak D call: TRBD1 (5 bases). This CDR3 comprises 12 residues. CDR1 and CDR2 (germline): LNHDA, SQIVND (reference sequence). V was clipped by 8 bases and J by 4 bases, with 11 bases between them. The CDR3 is CASVGGFYGYTF. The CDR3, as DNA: TGTGCCAGTGTGGGGGGTTTCTATGGCTACACCTTC.

CDR3 in amino acids: CASSATGGAFYEQYF. The CDR3 region has the DNA TGTGCCAGCAGTGCCACAGGGGGCGCTTTCTACGAGCAGTACTTC. The chain links TRBV12-3 or TRBV12-4 to TRBJ2-7; the match to TRBD1 covers 9 bases. This CDR3 region has 15 residues. V shed 5 bases, J shed 3 bases, and the junction held 8 bases outside the gene matches.

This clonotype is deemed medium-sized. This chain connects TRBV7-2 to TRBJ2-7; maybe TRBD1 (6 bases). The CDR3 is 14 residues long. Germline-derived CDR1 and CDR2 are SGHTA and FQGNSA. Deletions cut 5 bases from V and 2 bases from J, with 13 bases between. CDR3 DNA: TGTGCCAGCAGCATCTGGGACAAGACCTACGAGCAGTACTTC. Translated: CASSIWDKTYEQYF.

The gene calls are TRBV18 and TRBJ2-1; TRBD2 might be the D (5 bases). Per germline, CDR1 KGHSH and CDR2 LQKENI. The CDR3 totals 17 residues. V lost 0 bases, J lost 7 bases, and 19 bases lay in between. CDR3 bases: TGTGCCAGCTCACCACCCAGGACGGCCGAGAGGAGGAATGAGCAGTTCTTC. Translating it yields CASSPPRTAERRNEQFF.

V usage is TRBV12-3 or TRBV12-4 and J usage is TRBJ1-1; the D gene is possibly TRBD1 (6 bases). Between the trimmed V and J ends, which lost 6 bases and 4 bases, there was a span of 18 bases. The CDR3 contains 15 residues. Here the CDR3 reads CASSKDRGGGTEAFF. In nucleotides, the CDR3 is TGTGCCAGCAGCAAAGATCGGGGGGGCGGCACTGAAGCTTTCTTT.